This T cell receptor beta chain was sequenced during a study of blood T cells in healthy people across ages. As regards this clonotype: Its antigen is still unknown.

For the second PCR, which ran for 7 to 11 cycles, a sample-barcoded 5' primer and a J-beta primer mix were used. TCRdb reprocessed the 5' RACE reads via MiXCR and lists one record per CDR3 protein. The sample contains around 780,000 distinct CDR3 sequences, 25% to 30% of which appear only once. The CDR3 loop spans 13 amino acids. V lost 9 bases and J lost 9; bases outside the gene matches: 7. CDR1 and CDR2 (germline): KGHDR, SFDVKD. Study-level findings and limits: Conclusively comparing naive with antigen-experienced cells was impossible with unsorted PBMCs.

This same sample was also part of a study on T cells of mothers and their children.

The genes are TRBV24-1 and TRBJ2-2; TRBD2 matches 9 bases. The receptor comes from a boy under 18 in good health. The sequenced sample was blood. Here the CDR3 DNA reads TGTGCCACCTCAGCGGGAGGAGCCAGGGAGCTGTTTTTT. The encoded protein is CATSAGGARELFF.